Listed below are T cell receptor beta chains from one sample, sequenced in a study of early T cells in non-severe SARS-CoV-2 infection. TCRdb redid the calling of the 5' RACE reads with MiXCR, one entry per CDR3 protein. The table records about 49,000 distinct CDR3 sequences, about 10% of them present only once. Input material: whole blood. Every receptor here comes from an adult who was a healthcare worker with PCR-confirmed SARS-CoV-2 infection or an uninfected control (not recorded which). The CDR3 runs from the conserved cysteine through the conserved F or W. A D gene is named only where the DNA matches it firmly. For some rows the clone size is stated as once, few or many, or as a class when expanded; others skip it.

clone size,D gene,J gene,V gene,CDR3 DNA,CDR3 protein
many,-,TRBJ2-7,TRBV7-2,TGTGCCAGCAGCTCTCAGGGATACTACGAGCAGTACTTC,CASSSQGYYEQYF
-,-,TRBJ2-7,TRBV20-1,TGCAGTGCTGTTACAGCGACCTACGAGCAGTACTTC,CSAVTATYEQYF
-,TRBD1,TRBJ1-2,TRBV20-1,TGCAGTGCTAGAGTGGACAGGGAGAACGGCTACACCTTC,CSARVDRENGYTF
many,TRBD2,TRBJ2-1,TRBV29-1,TGCAGCGCTTCAAACTGGGAGGGTGAGCAGTTCTTC,CSASNWEGEQFF
many,-,TRBJ2-7,TRBV10-3,TGTGCCATCCATCAGGGATCGGCCTACGAGCAGTACTTC,CAIHQGSAYEQYF
-,-,TRBJ1-2,TRBV15,TGTGCCACCAGCAGAGATGGTAGACAGGCCTATGGCTACACCTTC,CATSRDGRQAYGYTF
-,-,TRBJ2-1,TRBV25-1,TGTGCCAGCAGTGAAGGAGTAGGGTTTTTTAATGAGCAGTTCTTC,CASSEGVGFFNEQFF
few,-,TRBJ2-2,TRBV7-2,TGTGCCAGCAGCCCCTACACCTCGAACACCGGGGAGCTGTTTTTT,CASSPYTSNTGELFF
many,TRBD2,TRBJ2-3,TRBV7-3,TGTGCCAGCAGCCGTAGCGGGGGGATGACAGATACGCAGTATTTT,CASSRSGGMTDTQYF
-,-,TRBJ1-4,TRBV19,TGTGCCAGTGGACGGGTGAATGAAAAACTGTTTTTT,CASGRVNEKLFF
medium-sized,-,TRBJ2-5,TRBV19,TGTGCCAGTAGAGCGGCCCGGGGAAGCCAAGAGACCCAGTACTTC,CASRAARGSQETQYF
-,-,TRBJ2-3,TRBV11-3,TGTGCCAGCAGCTTAGCCCGGACAGACACAGATACGCAGTATTTT,CASSLARTDTDTQYF
many,-,TRBJ1-1,TRBV29-1,TGCAGCGTTGCCCCTGACAGGATTTTGAACACTGAAGCTTTCTTT,CSVAPDRILNTEAFF
-,-,TRBJ2-7,TRBV5-5,TGTGCCAGCAGCTTGGATGACGAGCAGTACTTC,CASSLDDEQYF
many,-,TRBJ1-1,TRBV6-1,TGTGCCAGCAGGAAACAGACGAACACTGAAGCTTTCTTT,CASRKQTNTEAFF
-,-,TRBJ2-7,TRBV29-1,TGCAGCGTTGAAACGGGCGGACGAAGTGGGGAGCAGTACTTC,CSVETGGRSGEQYF
few,TRBD1,TRBJ2-3,TRBV2,TGTGCCAGCCGCGGACAGGGGACTAGCACAGATACGCAGTATTTT,CASRGQGTSTDTQYF
-,TRBD1,TRBJ2-4,TRBV29-1,TGCAGCGTGGAAGGACAGGGGGCGAACATTCAGTACTTC,CSVEGQGANIQYF
many,-,TRBJ1-1,TRBV5-1,TGCGCCAGCAGCGCCCCAGGACTGAACACTGAAGCTTTCTTT,CASSAPGLNTEAFF
few,-,TRBJ2-3,TRBV20-1,TGCAGTGCCTTACTTGGGGGTTACGATACGCAGTATTTT,CSALLGGYDTQYF
-,-,TRBJ2-7,TRBV29-1,TGCAGCGTTGTTAGGCAGGGGATCTACGAGCAGTACTTC,CSVVRQGIYEQYF
few,TRBD2,TRBJ2-7,TRBV10-3,TGTGCCATCAGTGGTGCTCTAGCGGGAGGGCCCTACGAGCAGTACTTC,CAISGALAGGPYEQYF
-,-,TRBJ2-2,TRBV11-2,TGTGCCAGCAGCTTGACCGTGAACACCGGGGAGCTGTTTTTT,CASSLTVNTGELFF
-,TRBD1,TRBJ2-7,TRBV10-2,TGCGCCAGCATGAACAGGGGCTACGAGCAGTACTTC,CASMNRGYEQYF
many,TRBD1,TRBJ2-7,TRBV20-1,TGCAGTGCTAGAGATCGGACAGGGTTGTACGAGCAGTACTTC,CSARDRTGLYEQYF
many,-,TRBJ2-1,TRBV28,TGTGCCCCCAGCCGAGGCTGGTCCTACAATGAGCAGTTCTTC,CAPSRGWSYNEQFF
few,-,TRBJ2-7,TRBV5-1,TGCGCCAGCAGCTTGGACGGGACCCTCTCCTACGAGCAGTACTTC,CASSLDGTLSYEQYF
-,TRBD2,TRBJ2-7,TRBV20-1,TGCAGTGCTAATGGGGGGGGTTCCCCCTACGAGCAGTACTTC,CSANGGGSPYEQYF
many,TRBD1,TRBJ1-5,TRBV20-1,TGCAGTGCCCCTGGACAGGGTGGACAGCCCCAGCATTTT,CSAPGQGGQPQHF
-,-,TRBJ2-7,TRBV7-2,TGTGCCAGCGGGCCCCAGGTGGGTACCTACGAGCAGTACTTC,CASGPQVGTYEQYF
-,-,TRBJ2-3,TRBV7-2,TGTGCCAGCAGCTTAGCGCTTGGATGGGGCGCAGATACGCAGTATTTT,CASSLALGWGADTQYF
few,TRBD1,TRBJ2-7,TRBV4-1,TGCGCCAGCAGCCCAGGACAGGACTCCTACGAGCAGTACTTC,CASSPGQDSYEQYF
-,-,TRBJ1-1,TRBV27,TGTGCCAGCAGTTCGCCCACAGGCGCAGCCACTGAAGCTTTCTTT,CASSSPTGAATEAFF
few,-,TRBJ2-5,TRBV20-1,TGCAGTGCTGGAGGGGATGCGGGGGCGAACCAAGAGACCCAGTACTTC,CSAGGDAGANQETQYF
many,-,TRBJ2-2,TRBV7-3,TGTGCCAGCAGCTTAGCAGCAAACACCGGGGAGCTGTTTTTT,CASSLAANTGELFF
many,-,TRBJ2-5,TRBV20-1,TGCAGTGCTAGAGATGGCCGGGACGGAGGAGAAGAGACCCAGTACTTC,CSARDGRDGGEETQYF
few,-,TRBJ2-7,TRBV7-4,TGTGCCAGCAGCCCCCCCTACGAGCAGTACTTC,CASSPPYEQYF
-,TRBD1,TRBJ2-5,TRBV28,TGTGCCAGCAGGGGACAGGGGGCGAAAGAGACCCAGTACTTC,CASRGQGAKETQYF
medium-sized,-,TRBJ1-5,TRBV6-5,TGTGCCAGCAGTTACGGGGCAGGTAATCAGCCCCAGCATTTT,CASSYGAGNQPQHF
-,TRBD2,TRBJ2-1,TRBV4-1,TGCGCCAGCAGCCAAGAGCCTAGCGGGGGGGCCTACAATGAGCAGTTCTTC,CASSQEPSGGAYNEQFF
many,-,TRBJ2-3,TRBV9,TGTGCCAGCAGCGTGGGGGAAGGTACAGATACGCAGTATTTT,CASSVGEGTDTQYF